One and the same sample provided the 4 T cell receptor beta chains below, sequenced in a study of blood T cell repertoires in COVID-19. The assay was immunoSEQ multiplex PCR, and TCRdb's table has in-frame clones only and misses some. Seen here are more than 55,000 clones, 75% to 90% observed once, and the top ten hold about 1.5%. The specimen sequenced was peripheral blood. The receptors here all came from a woman of 80 years or more with acute or convalescent COVID-19.

The chain combines TRBV12-3 or TRBV12-4 with TRBJ2-7; no definite D call. The CDR3 consists of 11 residues. V was clipped by 2 bases and J by 8 bases, with 7 bases between them. The CDR3 region is CASSLIGKQYF. CDR3 sequence (DNA): TGTGCCAGCAGTTTAATTGGCAAGCAGTACTTC.

The chain employs TRBV11-2 and TRBJ1-2; 9 nucleotides match TRBD1. Germline lookup yields CDR1 SGHAT and CDR2 FQNNGV. Germline trimming cut 5 bases from V and 8 bases from J; bases unmatched to any gene: 12. The CDR3 totals 15 residues. The CDR3 here is CASSLTHGTGQGYTF. The CDR3 DNA follows: TGTGCCAGCAGCCTGACCCACGGGACAGGGCAGGGCTACACCTTC.

This sequence joins TRBV5-1 and TRBJ2-7; possibly TRBD1 for D (6 bases). The CDR3 is 14 residues long. V was cut by 10 bases and J by 2 bases, with 19 bases left in between. Germline V lookup: CDR1 SGHRS, CDR2 YFSETQ. CDR3 coding DNA: TGCGCCCACGCTATTGGGGGCCGCACCTACGAGCAGTACTTC. It specifies CAHAIGGRTYEQYF.

This clone has only one observation. V usage is TRBV6-5 and J usage is TRBJ1-1; 8 bases agree with TRBD1. The CDR3 has 15 residues. J lost 2 bases, V lost 1 base, and 3 bases had no gene match. Per germline, CDR1 MNHEY and CDR2 SVGAGI. The CDR3 DNA reads TGTGCCAGCAGTTACTGGACAGGGCGCAACACTGAAGCTTTCTTT. Translated: CASSYWTGRNTEAFF.